A selection of T cell receptor beta chains follows, all from one sample in a study of beta chain features in type 1 diabetes. The data were produced by immunoSEQ multiplex PCR, yet TCRdb's version contains in-frame clones alone and is incomplete. The sample yields hundreds of thousands of clones, 15% to 20% seen once. The sample comprised naive CD4+ T cells from blood. These receptors were collected from a woman aged 18-35 years in good health. Each CDR3 is given with its conserved first and last residue.

>TRBJ2-1|TRBV7-3
CASSRTSGSVNEQFF
>TRBJ2-2|TRBV19
CASSGQTTGELFF
>TRBJ1-5|TRBV10-3
CAISTGTDNQPQHF
>TRBJ2-5|TRBV10-2
CASSEPPRLVRQETQYF
>TRBJ2-2|TRBV11-2
CASSLAGLAGYGELFF
>TRBJ1-1|TRBV7-2
CASSPNRREAFF
>TRBJ2-3|TRBV13
CASSRTPSGTSADTQYF
>TRBJ2-1|TRBV2
CASSEDGSVSFF
>TRBJ2-1|TRBV5-4
CASSRTPYNEQFF
>TRBJ2-7|TRBV25-1
CASSAGGTPRSYEQYF
>TRBJ2-1|TRBV4-1
CASSQDPAVSYNEQFF
>TRBJ2-3|TRBV15
CATASPSTDTQYF
>.|TRBV2
CASSWDRAYEQYF
>TRBJ1-4|TRBV28
CASTFPGANEKLFF
>TRBJ2-2|TRBV5-4
CASSLAFRSGELFF
>TRBJ2-5|TRBV5-4
CASSLGTSGQETQYF
>TRBJ2-3|TRBV4-2
CASSQQWSGTRTTDTQYF
>TRBJ2-7|TRBV6-5
CASTDNYEQYF
>TRBJ1-4|TRBV5-1
CASSSWGINEKLFF
>TRBJ2-2|TRBV5-6
CASSFTGGHWAGELFF
>TRBJ2-3|TRBV2
CASSGQGRTDTQYF
>.|TRBV2
CASSDGTGDDEQYF
>TRBJ1-2|TRBV27
CASKGLPNYGYTF
>TRBJ1-4|TRBV18
CASSEQNEKLFF